The following is a TCR beta chain sequence with its context. Antigen: not known. Amplification used 60 Vbeta primers and 13 Jbeta primers. Data came from immunoSEQ multiplex PCR; TCRdb stores just in-frame clones and leaves some out. The sample holds hundreds of thousands of clones, more than 60% seen once. This specimen comes from a study of cytomegalovirus exposure and HLA in healthy donors. The germline V gene encodes CDR1 SGHVS and CDR2 FQNEAQ. V was pared by 5 bases and J by 3 bases, with 11 bases between. The length of the CDR3 is 14 residues. Findings and caveats of the study: The majority of CMV-associated TCR beta chains were reported as apparently HLA-restricted in a later analysis. Roughly uniform depth of sequencing across donors was assumed in presence/absence analyses.

This TCR derives from a woman in her 30s in good health and CMV-seronegative. This chain connects TRBV7-8 to TRBJ2-1; no clear D gene. Sequences were obtained from PBMCs. CDR3 sequence: CASSPPGHYNEQFF. The CDR3 DNA sequence: TGTGCCAGCAGCCCCCCAGGTCACTACAATGAGCAGTTCTTC. The full variable domain, completed using reference TRBV7-8 and TRBJ2-1, is GAGVSQSPRYKVAKRGQDVALRCDPISGHVSLFWYQQALGQGPEFLTYFQNEAQLDKSGLPSDRFFAERPEGSVSTLKIQRTQQEDSAVYLCASSPPGHYNEQFFGPGTRLTVL.